The 19 T cell receptor beta chains listed next were all sequenced from one sample in a study of response to subunit inactivated influenza vaccine. MiXCR was run by TCRdb on the RT-PCR reads, yielding one entry per CDR3 protein. The sample includes over 650,000 distinct CDR3 sequences, under 20% of them seen just once. Sequences were derived from PBMCs from blood, sampled 4 to 6 days after vaccination. These TCRs come from a man aged 50 to 60 who received an inactivated influenza vaccine.

This clonotype was seen a handful of times. The chain recombines TRBV7-2 with TRBJ2-5; TRBD1 is a possible D gene (6 bases). The CDR3 extends over 15 amino acids. From germline, CDR1 is SGHTA and CDR2 FQGNSA. The V end was cut by 5 bases, the J end by 1 base, with 14 bases between. The CDR3 loop reads CASSQSWTAQETQYF. The CDR3 DNA reads TGTGCCAGCAGCCAAAGTTGGACAGCCCAAGAGACCCAGTACTTC.

This clonotype was detected ten times or more. This chain links TRBV12-3 or TRBV12-4 with TRBJ2-7; the D gene is possibly TRBD1 (6 bases). V was clipped by 5 bases and J by 4 bases, with 15 bases between them. This CDR3 has 14 residues. The CDR3 bases are TGTGCCAGCAGTAAACCGGGACACCCGTACGAGCAGTACTTC. Translated, it gives CASSKPGHPYEQYF.

V usage is TRBV4-3 and J usage is TRBJ2-2; D possibly uses TRBD1 or TRBD2 (5 bases each). The CDR3 has 20 residues. The germline V and J ends were trimmed by 4 bases and 0 bases, with 24 bases remaining between them. CDR1 and CDR2 from the germline V gene are LGHNA and YSLEER. CDR3 region: CASSRLRTLKGEANTGELFF. In nucleotides, the CDR3 is TGCGCCAGCAGCCGACTACGGACCTTGAAAGGGGAAGCGAACACCGGGGAGCTGTTTTTT.

The chain combines TRBV11-1 with TRBJ2-3; TRBD1 agrees at 9 bases. V was pared by 4 bases and J by 5 bases, with 16 bases of the junction left unmatched. CDR1 is SGHAT and CDR2 is FQDESV in the germline V gene (reference sequence). This CDR3 is built from 18 residues. The CDR3 bases are TGTGCCAGCAGCTCCCCCGCAGGGAGACAGGGGGTTGTAGATACGCAGTATTTT. Protein: CASSSPAGRQGVVDTQYF.

This clonotype showed up many times. The chain joins TRBV12-3 or TRBV12-4 to TRBJ1-2, with D perhaps TRBD1 (6 bases). The CDR3 has 12 residues. V dropped 5 bases and J dropped 6 bases, with 10 bases sitting between them. CDR3 nucleotide sequence: TGTGCCAGCAGTGCCTACAGGGATGGCTACACCTTC. Its protein is CASSAYRDGYTF.

This clonotype was recorded many times. The J gene is TRBJ2-3, the V gene TRBV12-3 or TRBV12-4; TRBD2 matches at 9 bases. V was clipped by 1 base and J by 7 bases; unmatched bases: 9. CDR3 length equals 16 residues. The CDR3 DNA sequence: TGTGCCAGCAGTTTAGGTAGCGGGGGCGCCGGGAATACGCAGTATTTT. Translation gives CASSLGSGGAGNTQYF.

The rearrangement uses TRBV7-8 and TRBJ2-7; possibly TRBD1 for D (5 bases). Looked up from germline, CDR1 is SGHVS and CDR2 is FQNEAQ. The length of the CDR3 is 14 residues. The V end lost 1 base, the J end lost 2 bases, and 9 bases lay between the germline ends. The chain's CDR3 is CASSLGTTAYEQYF. DNA of the CDR3: TGTGCCAGCAGCTTAGGGACAACGGCCTACGAGCAGTACTTC.

This clonotype has a handful of counts. V usage is TRBV14 and J usage is TRBJ2-1, with D possibly being TRBD2 (5 bases). The CDR3 is 14 amino acids. V dropped 4 bases and J dropped 8 bases, with 15 bases sitting between them. Germline lookup yields CDR1 SGHDN and CDR2 FVKESK. CDR3: CASSRGPGKDEQFF. The DNA of the CDR3 is TGTGCCAGCAGCCGCGGACCCGGGAAGGATGAGCAGTTCTTC. Full variable domain (missing parts from reference TRBV14 and TRBJ2-1): EAGVTQFPSHSVIEKGQTVTLRCDPISGHDNLYWYRRVMGKEIKFLLHFVKESKQDESGMPNNRFLAERTGGTYSTLKVQPAELEDSGVYFCASSRGPGKDEQFFGPGTRLTVL.

This chain joins TRBV4-3 and TRBJ2-7; 16 positions agree with TRBD2. CDR3 length equals 19 residues. Germline V lookup: CDR1 LGHNA, CDR2 YSLEER. J was trimmed by 2 bases and V by 3 bases; bases with no gene match: 10. This chain's CDR3 is CASSHNKGLAGGQTYEQYF. CDR3 nucleotides: TGCGCCAGCAGCCACAATAAGGGACTAGCGGGAGGGCAGACCTACGAGCAGTACTTC.

A few counts support this clonotype. The chain recombines TRBV12-3 or TRBV12-4 with TRBJ2-1; 9 bases are a match to TRBD2. The CDR3 contains 16 residues. V was pared by 2 bases and J by 3 bases, with 5 bases of the junction left unmatched. The CDR3 sequence: CASSLSSGASYNEQFF. DNA of the CDR3: TGTGCCAGCAGTTTATCTAGCGGGGCCAGCTACAATGAGCAGTTCTTC.

The V gene is TRBV5-1, the J gene TRBJ2-1; D gene unclear. The CDR3 is 13 amino acids. V lost 0 bases, J lost 9 bases, and 10 bases lay in between. The germline V gene has CDR1 SGHRS and CDR2 YFSETQ. The CDR3 spells CASSLGTVPEQFF. The CDR3 DNA follows: TGCGCCAGCAGCTTGGGGACGGTGCCTGAGCAGTTCTTC. The variable domain in full, completed from reference TRBV5-1 and TRBJ2-1, reads KAGVTQTPRYLIKTRGQQVTLSCSPISGHRSVSWYQQTPGQGLQFLFEYFSETQRNKGNFPGRFSGRQFSNSRSEMNVSTLELGDSALYLCASSLGTVPEQFFGPGTRLTVL.

The chain carries TRBV4-2 and TRBJ2-1; possible D gene TRBD2, 6 bases. CDR3 length: 13 residues. Trimming pared 1 base from V and 6 bases from J, leaving 7 bases between. CDR1 LGHNA and CDR2 YNFKEQ come from the germline V gene. CDR3 sequence reads: CASSQGDSNEQFF. CDR3 bases: TGTGCCAGCAGCCAAGGGGACTCCAATGAGCAGTTCTTC.

There are a few counts of this clonotype. The V call is TRBV12-3 or TRBV12-4, the J call TRBJ2-7; possibly TRBD1 for D (5 bases). V lost 3 bases to trimming and J lost 0 bases, with 15 bases between them. The CDR3 is 16 residues long. The CDR3 is CASSFYLGQHSYEQYF. In DNA form, the CDR3 reads TGTGCCAGCAGTTTTTATCTGGGGCAGCACTCCTACGAGCAGTACTTC.

This clonotype has a handful of counts. The chain recombines TRBV20-1 with TRBJ2-5; TRBD1 aligns across 7 bases. The V gene's germline CDR1 is DFQATT and CDR2 SNEGSKA (reference sequence). The trim removed 4 bases at V and 2 bases at J, leaving 7 bases unmatched. This CDR3 is 14 amino acids long. CDR3 loop: CSATRQGLQETQYF. The CDR3 DNA is TGCAGTGCTACCAGACAGGGCTTACAAGAGACCCAGTACTTC.

The rearrangement joins TRBV20-1 to TRBJ2-7, with TRBD1 matching 9 bases. CDR1 is DFQATT, CDR2 SNEGSKA, per germline (reference sequence). This CDR3 has 18 residues. Germline trimming cut 4 bases from V and 0 bases from J; bases unmatched to any gene: 16. Written as DNA, the CDR3 is TGCAGTGCTACATATAACCGAGGTCCGGGACAGGGCTCCTACGAGCAGTACTTC. Amino acids: CSATYNRGPGQGSYEQYF.

The chain recombines TRBV4-3 with TRBJ1-6, with TRBD1 as a possible D gene (6 bases). Per germline, CDR1 LGHNA and CDR2 YSLEER. The CDR3 consists of 19 residues. The germline V and J ends were trimmed by 0 bases and 1 base, with 16 bases remaining between them. Here the CDR3 reads CASSQEVPRGVSYNSPLHF. In DNA form, the CDR3 reads TGCGCCAGCAGCCAAGAGGTTCCCAGGGGTGTTTCCTATAATTCACCCCTCCACTTT.

This clonotype has at least ten counts. The chain carries TRBV15 and TRBJ2-7; D call uncertain. The germline V gene encodes CDR1 LNHNV and CDR2 YYDKDF (reference sequence). The ends were cut back, 2 bases at V and 3 bases at J, with 5 bases in the middle. This CDR3 has 12 residues. The CDR3 coding sequence is TGTGCCACCAGCAGACGCCACTACGAGCAGTACTTC. It translates to CATSRRHYEQYF.

This chain links TRBV7-8 with TRBJ2-7, with a weak D call TRBD2 (7 bases). Germline V gene data show CDR1 as SGHVS and CDR2 as FQNEAQ. The ends were cut back, 5 bases at V and 3 bases at J, with 17 bases in the middle. This CDR3 region has 15 residues. The CDR3 DNA reads as TGTGCCAGCAGCCGGGGGGCAGGGAGCGTCTACGAGCAGTACTTC. Protein product: CASSRGAGSVYEQYF.

The rearrangement joins TRBV9 to TRBJ2-3; D is unclear. CDR3 length equals 15 residues. Trimming took 3 bases from V and 1 from J, leaving 12 bases between them. Looked up from germline, CDR1 is SGDLS and CDR2 is YYNGEE. DNA of the CDR3: TGTGCCAGCAGCGCCATCATGTGGGGCACAGATACGCAGTATTTT. Translated: CASSAIMWGTDTQYF.